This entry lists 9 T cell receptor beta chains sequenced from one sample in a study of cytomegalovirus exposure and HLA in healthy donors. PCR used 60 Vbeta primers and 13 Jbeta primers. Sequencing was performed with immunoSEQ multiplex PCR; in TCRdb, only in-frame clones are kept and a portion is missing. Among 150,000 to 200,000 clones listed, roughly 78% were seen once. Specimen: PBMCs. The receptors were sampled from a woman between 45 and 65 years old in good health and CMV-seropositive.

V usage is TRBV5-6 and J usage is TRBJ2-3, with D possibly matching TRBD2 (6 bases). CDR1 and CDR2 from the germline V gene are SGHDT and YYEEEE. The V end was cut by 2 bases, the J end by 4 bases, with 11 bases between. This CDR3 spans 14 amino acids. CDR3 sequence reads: CASSFGTEPDTQYF. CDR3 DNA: TGTGCCAGCAGCTTCGGGACTGAACCAGATACGCAGTATTTT.

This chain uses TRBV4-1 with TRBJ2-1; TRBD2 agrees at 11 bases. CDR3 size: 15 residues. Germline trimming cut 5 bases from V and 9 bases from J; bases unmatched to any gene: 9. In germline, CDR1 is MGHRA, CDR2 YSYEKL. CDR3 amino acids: CASSSGVAGGLEQFF. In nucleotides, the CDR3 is TGCGCCAGCAGCTCAGGGGTAGCGGGGGGGCTTGAGCAGTTCTTC.

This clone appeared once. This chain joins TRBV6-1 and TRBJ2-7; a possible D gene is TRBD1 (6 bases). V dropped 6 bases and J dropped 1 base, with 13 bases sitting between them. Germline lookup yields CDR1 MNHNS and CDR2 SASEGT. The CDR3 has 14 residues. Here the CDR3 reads CASSAKQGSYEQYF. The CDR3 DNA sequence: TGTGCCAGCAGCGCCAAACAGGGATCCTACGAGCAGTACTTC.

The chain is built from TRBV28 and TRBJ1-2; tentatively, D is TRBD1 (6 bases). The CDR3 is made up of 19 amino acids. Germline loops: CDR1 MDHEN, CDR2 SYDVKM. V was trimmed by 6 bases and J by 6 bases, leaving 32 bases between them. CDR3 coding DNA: TGTGCCAGCAGGGTCGTCCGGGGGGGTTTTGGGGGGGCGCAGGATGGCTACACCTTC. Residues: CASRVVRGGFGGAQDGYTF.

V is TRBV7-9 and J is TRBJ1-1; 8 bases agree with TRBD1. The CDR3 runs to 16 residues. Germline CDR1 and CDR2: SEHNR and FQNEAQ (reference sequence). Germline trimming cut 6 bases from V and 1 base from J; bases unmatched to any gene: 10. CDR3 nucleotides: TGTGCCAGCAGACGGGACAGGCAGGGGTGGAACACTGAAGCTTTCTTT. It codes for CASRRDRQGWNTEAFF.

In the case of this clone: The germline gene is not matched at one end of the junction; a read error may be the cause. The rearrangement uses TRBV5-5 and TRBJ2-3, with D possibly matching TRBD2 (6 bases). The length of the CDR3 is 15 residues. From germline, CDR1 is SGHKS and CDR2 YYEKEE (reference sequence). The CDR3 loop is CASSSRSNIGVSGDF. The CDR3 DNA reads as TGTGCCAGCAGCTCGAGGAGCAATATCGGGGTGTCGGGGGATTTT.

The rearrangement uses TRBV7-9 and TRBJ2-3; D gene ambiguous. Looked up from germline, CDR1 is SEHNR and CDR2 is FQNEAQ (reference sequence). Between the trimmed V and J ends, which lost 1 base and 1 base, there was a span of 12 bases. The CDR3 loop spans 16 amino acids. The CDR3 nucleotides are TGTGCCAGCAGCTTAGTTGAAGCTATCGGCACAGATACGCAGTATTTT. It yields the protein CASSLVEAIGTDTQYF.

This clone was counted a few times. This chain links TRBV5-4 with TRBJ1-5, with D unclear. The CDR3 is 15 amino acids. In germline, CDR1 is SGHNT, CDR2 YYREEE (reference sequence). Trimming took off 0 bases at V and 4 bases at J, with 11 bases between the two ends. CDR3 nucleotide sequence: TGTGCCAGCAGCTTGGGAGGCAGTGGGAATCAGCCCCAGCATTTT. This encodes CASSLGGSGNQPQHF.

The CDR3 DNA is TGTGCCAGCAGTGAATTTGGGGGCGGGTACCAAGAGACCCAGTACTTC. Its translation: CASSEFGGGYQETQYF. This chain connects TRBV6-1 to TRBJ2-5; TRBD1 might be the D (6 bases). CDR1 and CDR2 (germline): MNHNS, SASEGT. The germline V and J ends were trimmed by 2 bases and 0 bases, with 13 bases remaining between them. The CDR3 extends over 16 amino acids.